These 17 T cell receptor beta chains originate from one sample sequenced in a study of shared clonotypes between healthy human individuals. Data came from immunoSEQ multiplex PCR; TCRdb stores just in-frame clones and leaves some out. The table has fewer than 500,000 clones, about 79% seen once. The sample was PBMCs. These receptors were taken from a woman in her thirties or forties in good health. Some clones in this sample may be carry-over from other donors' samples.

For the CDR3, the DNA is TGTGCCAGCCTTGAGTATAATTCACCCCTCCACTTT. It translates to CASLEYNSPLHF. The genes are TRBV7-3 and TRBJ1-6; D not resolved. Germline-derived CDR1 and CDR2 are SGHTA and FQGTGA. V was cut by 8 bases and J by 4 bases, with 6 bases left in between. The CDR3 covers 12 residues.

The CDR3 here is CASSRLGLAGFSYEQYF. DNA for the CDR3: TGTGCCAGCAGCCGACTCGGACTAGCGGGCTTCTCCTACGAGCAGTACTTC. The genes are TRBV28 and TRBJ2-7; 11 bases map to TRBD2. V lost 6 bases to trimming and J lost 0 bases; unmatched junction nucleotides: 10. Germline V gives CDR1 MDHEN, CDR2 SYDVKM. The CDR3 loop spans 17 amino acids.

The chain joins TRBV2 to TRBJ1-1, with 9 positions matching TRBD1. Germline V gene sequence: CDR1 SNHLY, CDR2 FYNNEI. The CDR3 sequence is 14 residues long. The ends lost 6 bases at V and 6 bases at J; junction bases unmatched: 8. The CDR3 DNA reads as TGTGCCAGCAGACCGGGACAGGGAAGCCCTGAAGCTTTCTTT. Residues: CASRPGQGSPEAFF.

The chain recombines TRBV9 with TRBJ2-3; 7 bases agree with TRBD1. CDR1 is SGDLS and CDR2 is YYNGEE in the germline V gene. This CDR3 is 15 amino acids long. The J segment lost 1 base and the V segment lost 4 bases, leaving 6 bases of the junction unmatched. The CDR3 DNA is TGTGCCAGCAGCCCCCGGGACAGCCGCACAGATACGCAGTATTTT. This sequence encodes CASSPRDSRTDTQYF.

The CDR3 coding sequence is TGTGCCAGCAGTGGGTTGCGAGGGGGGGGCTTAGCCAAAAACATTCAGTACTTC. As protein: CASSGLRGGGLAKNIQYF. The chain uses TRBV2 and TRBJ2-4; a weak D match, TRBD2 (7 bases). The germline CDR1 and CDR2 sequences are SNHLY and FYNNEI. V was cut by 4 bases and J by 0 bases, with 19 bases left in between. This CDR3 has 18 residues.

This chain links TRBV9 with TRBJ2-3, with D perhaps matching TRBD2 (5 bases). V dropped 4 bases and J dropped 0 bases, with 15 bases sitting between them. The V gene's germline CDR1 is SGDLS and CDR2 YYNGEE. The CDR3 spans 16 residues. The CDR3 DNA reads as TGTGCCAGCAGCCAGAAAGCGGACCCGAGCACAGATACGCAGTATTTT. Translating gives CASSQKADPSTDTQYF. The full variable domain, its missing parts supplied by reference TRBV9 and TRBJ2-3, is DSGVTQTPKHLITATGQRVTLRCSPRSGDLSVYWYQQSLDQGLQFLIQYYNGEERAKGNILERFSAQQFPDLHSELNLSSLELGDSALYFCASSQKADPSTDTQYFGPGTRLTVL.

V gene TRBV29-1 combines with J gene TRBJ2-7, with 11 bases that match TRBD2. This CDR3 is built from 14 residues. With V trimmed by 5 bases and J by 7 bases, 10 bases remained unmatched. In germline, CDR1 is SQVTM, CDR2 ANQGSEA. CDR3 residues: CSVIRLAGTLEQYF. CDR3 DNA: TGCAGCGTTATCCGACTAGCGGGAACTCTAGAGCAGTACTTC.

As for this clone: A much larger clone is a single base away; this may be a read error. Different DNA sequences within this sample yield the same CDR3. This chain links TRBV2 with TRBJ1-5; 8 nucleotides agree with TRBD1. This CDR3 is built from 16 residues. The V gene's germline CDR1 is SNHLY and CDR2 FYNNEI. The CDR3 sequence is CASRDDRGNSNQPQHF. Here the CDR3 DNA reads TGTGCCAGCAGGGATGACAGGGGCAATAGCAATCAGCCCCAGCACTTT.

This chain joins TRBV5-1 and TRBJ2-2; TRBD2 matches at 15 bases. This CDR3 is built from 15 residues. From germline, CDR1 is SGHRS and CDR2 YFSETQ. After removal of 8 bases from V and 3 bases from J, the junction contained 2 bases not matched to a gene. The CDR3 loop is CASGLAGGYTGELFF. The CDR3 bases are TGCGCCAGTGGACTAGCGGGAGGGTACACCGGGGAGCTGTTTTTT.

This sequence joins TRBV29-1 and TRBJ2-5; D uncertain. The tail of the sequence fits TRBJ2-7 better, so the J call may be wrong. CDR1 is SQVTM, CDR2 ANQGSEA, per germline. The CDR3 extends over 13 amino acids. CDR3 amino acids: CSAGWTERREQYF. As DNA, the CDR3 is TGCAGCGCCGGATGGACGGAAAGGCGCGAGCAGTACTTC.

V usage is TRBV5-1 and J usage is TRBJ1-1; TRBD1 matches at 10 bases. Germline lookup yields CDR1 SGHRS and CDR2 YFSETQ. Trimming at V came to 0 bases and at J to 8 bases, leaving 1 base not matched to a gene. This CDR3 has 13 residues. CDR3 bases: TGCGCCAGCAGCTTGGGGGACAGGGGAGAAGCTTTCTTT. It is translated as CASSLGDRGEAFF. The variable domain in full, completed from reference TRBV5-1 and TRBJ1-1, reads KAGVTQTPRYLIKTRGQQVTLSCSPISGHRSVSWYQQTPGQGLQFLFEYFSETQRNKGNFPGRFSGRQFSNSRSEMNVSTLELGDSALYLCASSLGDRGEAFFGQGTRLTVV.

The chain uses TRBV18 and TRBJ1-1; D not certain. CDR3 length: 15 residues. Germline CDR1 reads KGHSH; CDR2 reads LQKENI. V was trimmed by 2 bases and J by 4 bases, leaving 14 bases between them. Here the CDR3 reads CASSPSAITGTEAFF. CDR3 nucleotide sequence: TGTGCCAGCTCACCAAGCGCAATAACTGGCACTGAAGCTTTCTTT.

The V and J genes are TRBV7-2 and TRBJ2-7; TRBD2 agrees at 10 bases. The CDR3 consists of 14 residues. The V segment lost 4 bases and the J segment 2 bases; nucleotides outside the gene matches: 2. Per the germline V gene, CDR1 is SGHTA and CDR2 is FQGNSA. The CDR3 DNA reads as TGTGCCAGCAGCTGGACTAGCGGAACCTACGAGCAGTACTTC. Translating it yields CASSWTSGTYEQYF.

The chain combines TRBV28 with TRBJ2-1; D possibly uses TRBD1 or TRBD2 (5 bases each). The CDR3 sequence is 16 residues long. Germline values: CDR1 MDHEN, CDR2 SYDVKM. V was clipped by 2 bases and J by 5 bases, with 16 bases between them. CDR3 coding DNA: TGTGCCAGCAGTTTACCGGGGCCCCTACGAGACAATGAGCAGTTCTTC. It specifies CASSLPGPLRDNEQFF.

The chain uses TRBV7-3 and TRBJ2-3, with TRBD1 matching over 8 bases. Per the germline V gene, CDR1 is SGHTA and CDR2 is FQGTGA. Losses at the gene ends were 5 bases for V and 2 bases for J; bases not matched to a gene: 3. The CDR3 extends over 14 amino acids. CDR3 region: CASSRDRTTDTQYF. The CDR3 nucleotides read TGTGCCAGCAGCCGGGACAGGACCACAGATACGCAGTATTTT.

There are many counts of this clone. The chain recombines TRBV15 with TRBJ2-7, with TRBD2 matching over 7 bases. The CDR3 runs to 14 residues. Germline CDR1 LNHNV, CDR2 YYDKDF (reference sequence). J lost 6 bases, V lost 3 bases, and 8 bases had no gene match. The CDR3 spells CATSRGGRVPEQYF. The CDR3 DNA sequence: TGTGCCACCAGCAGGGGCGGGAGAGTCCCCGAGCAGTACTTC.

The rearrangement links TRBV6-5 to TRBJ2-7; 7 bases line up with TRBD2. The ends lost 6 bases at V and 1 base at J; junction bases unmatched: 3. CDR1 and CDR2 from the germline V gene are MNHEY and SVGAGI. The CDR3 consists of 13 residues. CDR3 sequence reads: CASRASGSYEQYF. Here the CDR3 DNA reads TGTGCCAGCAGGGCTAGCGGATCCTACGAGCAGTACTTC.